This T cell receptor beta chain was recovered during a study of OX40 agonist ivuxolimab in advanced cancers. Study details: Patients received ivuxolimab, an agonistic anti-OX40 (CD134) antibody. Study findings and constraints: The CD4+ and CD8+ T cells in the blood had expanded clonally by week 6 at 0.1 to 3.0 mg/kg. On average, a greater number of expanded clones characterised CD8+ T cells relative to CD4+.

CDR1 is SEHNR, CDR2 FQNEAQ, per germline (reference sequence). Trimming took 5 bases from V and 5 from J, leaving 18 bases between them. The CDR3 runs 15 residues. Only in-frame clones appear in the TCRdb table, and some are missing; sequencing was by immunoSEQ multiplex PCR. The sample includes nearly 80,000 clones, about 94% of them seen just once. Worth noting for this clone: Its specificity is unknown.

This sequence joins TRBV7-9 and TRBJ1-2; D gene ambiguous. The TCR sequence derives from an adult with an advanced solid tumor such as melanoma, head and neck, liver or kidney cancer. Sequenced here: CD4+ or CD8+ T cells sorted from blood, sampled in a trial of the OX40 agonist ivuxolimab. CDR3 sequence (DNA): TGTGCCAGCAGCCCGCCCCCACTGGTGGAATATGGCTACACCTTC. Residues: CASSPPPLVEYGYTF.